Here is one T cell receptor beta chain with its context. Its antigen is undetermined. cDNA came from roughly 0.53 to 1 ug RNA primed by random hexamers. The method of amplification for TCR beta CDR3 was immunoSEQ multiplex PCR, covering 54 Vbeta and 13 Jbeta. TCRdb processed the immunoSEQ multiplex PCR reads anew with MiXCR; each CDR3 protein has one entry. Of some 110,000 distinct CDR3 sequences detected, roughly 94% appear once; the ten largest clones hold about 0.27%. The CD8+ and CD4+ T cells were negatively isolated, with the TEMRA cells enriched by FACS. This specimen belongs to a study of CD8 T cells in Susac syndrome. Overall study results and limits: TEMRA cells and active patients showed peak Susac CD8+ clonal expansion. As acknowledged by the study, its TCR sequencing and HLA analysis included a relatively small number of individuals.

The CDR3 length is 11 residues. Trimming removed 4 bases at V and 10 bases at J, with 8 bases between. Sequencing was carried out using CD8+ T cells from PBMCs. The V gene is TRBV12-3 or TRBV12-4, the J gene TRBJ2-1, with D perhaps matching TRBD1 (6 bases). The clonotype comes from a human donor with Susac syndrome. As DNA, the CDR3 is TGTGCCAGCAGTTCAGGACAGGAGCAGTTCTTC. This gives the protein CASSSGQEQFF.